This T cell receptor beta chain was identified in a study of blood T cell repertoires in COVID-19. This CDR3 comprises 13 residues. Germline V gives CDR1 LGHDT, CDR2 YNNKEL (reference sequence). V lost 0 bases and J lost 4, with 6 bases in between. In the source study's methods: Quantification of nucleated cells was approximated via reference gene primer amplification. Generated by immunoSEQ multiplex PCR, the TCRdb table keeps only in-frame clones and is missing some. V and J calls and clone size are copied from that table; D and trimming were computed from the DNA. Here the sample spans about 440,000 clones, about nine tenths being singletons. Cohort placement rested on clinical history that participants reported themselves. Either two negative PCRs, clearance, or symptom resolution qualified Cohort 3 donors as recovered.

The gene calls are TRBV3-1 (or the pseudogene TRBV3-2) and TRBJ1-2; D ambiguous. The receptor's source is a man aged 18 to 35 who had recovered from COVID-19. Sequenced input: PBMCs or T cells enriched from blood (not recorded which). Here the CDR3 reads CASSQEGRYGYTF. The CDR3 DNA reads TGTGCCAGCAGCCAAGAGGGCCGCTATGGCTACACCTTC.